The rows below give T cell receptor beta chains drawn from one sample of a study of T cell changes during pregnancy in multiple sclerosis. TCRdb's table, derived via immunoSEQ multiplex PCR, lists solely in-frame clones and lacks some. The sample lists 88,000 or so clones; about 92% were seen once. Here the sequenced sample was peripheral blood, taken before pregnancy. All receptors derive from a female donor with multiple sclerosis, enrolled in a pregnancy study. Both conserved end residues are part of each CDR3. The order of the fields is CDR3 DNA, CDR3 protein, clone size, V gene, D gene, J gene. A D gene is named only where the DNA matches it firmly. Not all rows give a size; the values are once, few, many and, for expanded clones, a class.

cdr3_nt: TGTGCCAGCAGCTTAGCGGCTGCAGGGTCCACTGAAGCTTTCTTT; cdr3_aa: CASSLAAAGSTEAFF; clone_size: NA; v_call: TRBV7-9; d_call: NA; j_call: TRBJ1-1
cdr3_nt: TGTGCCTGGAGTGTCCGGGGAGGTTCACCCCTCCACTTT; cdr3_aa: CAWSVRGGSPLHF; clone_size: NA; v_call: TRBV30; d_call: NA; j_call: TRBJ1-6
cdr3_nt: TGTGCCAGCAGTTTACAGGGGAATTATGGCTACACCTTC; cdr3_aa: CASSLQGNYGYTF; clone_size: once; v_call: TRBV6-5; d_call: TRBD1; j_call: TRBJ1-2
cdr3_nt: TGTGCCAGCAGTTTGGTAGCGGGGGGGACCTACGAGCAGTACTTC; cdr3_aa: CASSLVAGGTYEQYF; clone_size: NA; v_call: TRBV27; d_call: TRBD2; j_call: TRBJ2-7
cdr3_nt: TGCGCCAGCAGCCAAGATTGGGAGGAGACCCAGTACTTC; cdr3_aa: CASSQDWEETQYF; clone_size: NA; v_call: TRBV4-1; d_call: NA; j_call: TRBJ2-5
cdr3_nt: TGTGCCAGCAGCTTAGGGCACACAAATGAGCAGTTCTTC; cdr3_aa: CASSLGHTNEQFF; clone_size: NA; v_call: TRBV7-8; d_call: NA; j_call: TRBJ2-1
cdr3_nt: TGTGCCAGCAGTGAACAGGCTAGCGGGGGGATCACAGATACGCAGTATTTT; cdr3_aa: CASSEQASGGITDTQYF; clone_size: NA; v_call: TRBV25-1; d_call: TRBD2; j_call: TRBJ2-3
cdr3_nt: TGTGCCAGCAGCTTACAGGGAACTCTCCTCTCTGGGGCCAACGTCCTGACTTTC; cdr3_aa: CASSLQGTLLSGANVLTF; clone_size: NA; v_call: TRBV7-3; d_call: NA; j_call: TRBJ2-6
cdr3_nt: TGCAGCGTCGGGACTAGCGGGGGAGCGAAGGCCGGGGAGCTGTTTTTT; cdr3_aa: CSVGTSGGAKAGELFF; clone_size: NA; v_call: TRBV29-1; d_call: TRBD2; j_call: TRBJ2-2
cdr3_nt: TGTGCCACTCAGGGGCCTGGGGCCAACGTCCTGACTTTC; cdr3_aa: CATQGPGANVLTF; clone_size: NA; v_call: TRBV2; d_call: NA; j_call: TRBJ2-6
cdr3_nt: TGTGCCACCAGCAGAGTTCGGGGTTTTGGATACGAGCAGTACTTC; cdr3_aa: CATSRVRGFGYEQYF; clone_size: NA; v_call: TRBV15; d_call: NA; j_call: TRBJ2-7
cdr3_nt: TGTGCCAGCAGCTTAGTTGGGGCCTCACCCCTCCACTTT; cdr3_aa: CASSLVGASPLHF; clone_size: few; v_call: TRBV11-2; d_call: NA; j_call: TRBJ1-6
cdr3_nt: TGCAGCGTTCACATGAACACTGAAGCTTTCTTT; cdr3_aa: CSVHMNTEAFF; clone_size: few; v_call: TRBV29-1; d_call: NA; j_call: TRBJ1-1
cdr3_nt: TGTGCCAGCAGCGTAGCCGGGGAGACCCAGTACTTC; cdr3_aa: CASSVAGETQYF; clone_size: NA; v_call: TRBV9; d_call: NA; j_call: TRBJ2-5
cdr3_nt: TGTGCCAGTAGTATAGGAGGCGGGGGGGCCGGTCTGACCCAGTACTTC; cdr3_aa: CASSIGGGGAGLTQYF; clone_size: NA; v_call: TRBV19; d_call: TRBD2; j_call: TRBJ2-5